A selection of T cell receptor beta chains follows, all from one sample in a study of beta chain features in type 1 diabetes. Only in-frame clones appear in the TCRdb table, and some are missing; sequencing was by immunoSEQ multiplex PCR. Among about 300,000 clones listed, roughly 12% were seen once. Sequenced: naive CD4+ T cells from blood. These receptors were taken from a woman under 30 with type 1 diabetes. CDR3s include the opening cysteine and the closing phenylalanine or tryptophan. A D gene is named only where the DNA matches it firmly. The size field is filled for only some rows; it gives once, few, many or a size class.

V gene,J gene,clone size,D gene,CDR3 protein,CDR3 DNA
TRBV29-1,TRBJ1-5,.,TRBD1,CSVRQGGQPQHF,TGCAGCGTTAGACAGGGGGGTCAGCCCCAGCATTTT
TRBV25-1,TRBJ2-3,.,TRBD2,CASSLAGGTDTQYF,TGTGCCAGCAGTTTAGCGGGAGGCACAGATACGCAGTATTTT
TRBV9,TRBJ2-1,few,.,CASSARDPAGSYNEQFF,TGTGCCAGCAGCGCCCGGGATCCAGCGGGCTCCTACAATGAGCAGTTCTTC
TRBV10-1,TRBJ2-5,.,TRBD2,CASSTGTSGSETQYF,TGCGCCAGCAGTACCGGGACTAGCGGGAGTGAGACCCAGTACTTC
TRBV10-3,TRBJ1-1,.,.,CAISQGLRTEAFF,TGTGCCATCAGCCAGGGTTTGAGAACTGAAGCTTTCTTT
TRBV5-4,TRBJ2-1,.,TRBD1,CASSYPGTVNEQFF,TGTGCCAGCAGCTACCCCGGGACAGTCAATGAGCAGTTCTTC
TRBV7-3,TRBJ2-1,few,TRBD2,CASSLAGGVGNEQFF,TGTGCCAGCAGCTTAGCGGGGGGCGTAGGCAATGAGCAGTTCTTC
TRBV7-8,TRBJ2-5,.,.,CASSLDRARQAVLYF,TGTGCCAGCAGCTTAGATAGGGCGCGACAGGCCGTTCTGTACTTC
TRBV28,TRBJ1-1,.,.,CASSARGGAFF,TGTGCCAGCAGCGCTCGGGGGGGAGCTTTCTTT
TRBV21-1,TRBJ2-3,few,.,CASSLRDRAGRSPDTQYF,TGTGCCAGCAGCTTACGGGACAGGGCGGGACGCTCCCCAGATACGCAGTATTTT
TRBV2,TRBJ1-1,.,.,CASRRPGSFVRDTEAFF,TGTGCCAGCAGACGACCGGGATCCTTCGTCCGGGACACTGAAGCTTTCTTT
TRBV4-1,TRBJ2-4,few,.,CASSHGTGPNIQYF,TGCGCCAGCAGCCATGGTACAGGGCCAAACATTCAGTACTTC
TRBV30,TRBJ2-5,.,.,CAWTGTWKETQYF,TGTGCCTGGACCGGGACTTGGAAAGAGACCCAGTACTTC
TRBV7-9,TRBJ2-3,.,TRBD1,CASSPWGQGTDTQYF,TGTGCCAGCAGCCCATGGGGACAGGGGACAGATACGCAGTATTTT
TRBV5-5,TRBJ1-2,.,.,CASSSLGDRGYTF,TGTGCCAGCAGCTCCCTCGGGGATCGTGGCTACACCTTC
TRBV2,TRBJ2-7,.,.,CASKGNEQYF,TGTGCCAGCAAGGGGAACGAGCAGTACTTC
TRBV5-4,TRBJ2-3,few,TRBD1,CASSPGETGGLTDTQYF,TGTGCCAGCAGCCCCGGGGAAACAGGGGGGTTAACAGATACGCAGTATTTT
TRBV7-3,TRBJ2-7,few,TRBD2,CASSLLPLAGGSYEQYF,TGTGCCAGCAGCTTACTTCCCCTAGCGGGAGGTTCCTACGAGCAGTACTTC
TRBV7-2,TRBJ2-1,few,TRBD1,CASSLGGQGGEQFF,TGTGCCAGCAGCTTAGGGGGACAGGGGGGTGAGCAGTTCTTC
TRBV5-6,TRBJ2-2,few,.,CASNSLGRPGELFF,TGTGCCAGCAACTCCTTGGGCCGGCCCGGGGAGCTGTTTTTT
TRBV6-5,TRBJ1-1,few,.,CASSLQGGSTEAFF,TGTGCCAGCAGTTTACAGGGCGGGAGCACTGAAGCTTTCTTT
TRBV10-3,TRBJ1-5,.,TRBD1,CAISESTLGQGGPQHF,TGTGCCATCAGTGAGTCGACTCTAGGACAGGGCGGCCCCCAGCATTTT
TRBV7-9,TRBJ2-3,.,TRBD1,CASSIKGTVSSTDTQYF,TGTGCCAGCAGCATCAAAGGGACAGTGTCAAGCACAGATACGCAGTATTTT
TRBV15,TRBJ2-5,few,TRBD2,CATSRDTGGETQYF,TGTGCCACCAGCAGAGATACGGGAGGGGAGACCCAGTACTTC
TRBV29-1,TRBJ2-1,few,TRBD2,CSVARLAGGHNEQFF,TGCAGCGTGGCAAGACTAGCGGGCGGTCACAATGAGCAGTTCTTC
TRBV5-1,TRBJ2-1,once,TRBD2,CASSRTSAAHNEQFF,TGCGCCAGCAGCCGGACTAGTGCGGCGCACAATGAGCAGTTCTTC
TRBV21-1,TRBJ1-2,few,.,CASSKAHPWGRGRCYGYTF,TGTGCCAGCAGCAAAGCGCACCCCTGGGGAAGGGGGCGGTGCTATGGCTACACCTTC
TRBV4-1,TRBJ1-2,.,TRBD1,CASSRDSTLYGYTF,TGCGCCAGCTCCCGGGACAGTACTCTCTATGGCTACACCTTC
TRBV27,TRBJ2-1,few,TRBD2,CATAGLAGAPGVF,TGTGCCACCGCGGGACTAGCGGGAGCCCCCGGGGTCTTC
TRBV7-2,TRBJ2-3,few,TRBD2,CASSLRAGEGRTDTQYF,TGTGCCAGCAGCTTACGGGCGGGAGAAGGGCGGACAGATACGCAGTATTTT
TRBV6-6,TRBJ1-5,.,.,CASSYSSNSNQPQHF,TGTGCCAGCAGTTACTCGAGTAATAGCAATCAGCCCCAGCATTTT
TRBV7-9,TRBJ2-2,.,TRBD2,CASSLGGLAGVTGELFF,TGTGCCAGCAGCTTAGGGGGGCTAGCGGGAGTCACCGGGGAGCTGTTTTTT
TRBV5-1,TRBJ2-1,.,TRBD1,CASSLTGGLDEQFF,TGCGCCAGCAGCTTGACAGGGGGCCTCGATGAGCAGTTCTTC
TRBV6-5,TRBJ2-3,few,.,CASTRDFSAETQYF,TGTGCCAGCACGCGGGACTTTTCGGCGGAGACGCAGTATTTT
TRBV18,TRBJ1-5,.,.,CASSPSGQSNQPQHF,TGTGCCAGCTCACCATCCGGACAGAGCAATCAGCCCCAGCATTTT
TRBV18,TRBJ2-3,few,TRBD2,CASSPPGTSGDGTDTQYF,TGTGCCAGCTCACCACCGGGGACTAGCGGGGATGGAACAGATACGCAGTATTTT
TRBV7-9,TRBJ1-1,.,TRBD1,CASRPAGTGGVAVNTEAFF,TGTGCCAGCAGGCCAGCAGGGACAGGGGGCGTCGCGGTGAACACTGAAGCTTTCTTT
TRBV11-2,TRBJ2-5,few,TRBD2,CASSPRGGQGFQGRYF,TGTGCCAGCAGCCCGCGGGGGGGGCAGGGATTCCAGGGACGGTACTTC
TRBV7-2,TRBJ2-1,few,TRBD2,CASSLGRVGRVLGEQFF,TGTGCCAGCAGCTTAGGACGGGTCGGGAGGGTCTTAGGGGAGCAGTTCTTC
TRBV15,TRBJ2-2,.,TRBD1,CATSGTGLGELFF,TGTGCCACCAGCGGGACAGGGCTCGGGGAGCTGTTTTTT
TRBV6-5,TRBJ1-2,.,.,CASSLAVNYGYTF,TGTGCCAGCAGCTTGGCCGTCAACTATGGCTACACCTTC
TRBV5-1,TRBJ2-3,few,.,CASSLGPQDTDTQYF,TGCGCCAGCAGCTTGGGTCCCCAGGACACAGATACGCAGTATTTT
TRBV5-6,TRBJ2-1,few,TRBD2,CASSLYGGLAGLGPNEQFF,TGTGCCAGCAGCCTCTATGGGGGACTAGCGGGACTAGGGCCCAATGAGCAGTTCTTC
TRBV2,TRBJ1-5,.,.,CASSPFSGQNQPQHF,TGTGCCAGCTCCCCCTTTTCGGGTCAAAATCAGCCCCAGCATTTT
TRBV11-2,TRBJ2-1,.,TRBD1,CASSPGQAYNEQFF,TGTGCCAGCAGCCCTGGACAGGCCTACAATGAGCAGTTCTTC
TRBV7-9,TRBJ1-2,few,.,CASSFSRGTPQGGYTF,TGTGCCAGCAGCTTTTCTCGCGGGACGCCTCAGGGTGGCTACACCTTC
TRBV20-1,TRBJ2-3,.,.,CSAMLASQYF,TGCAGTGCTATGCTAGCGTCGCAGTATTTT
TRBV18,TRBJ2-7,.,TRBD2,CASSSTSAEQYF,TGTGCCAGCTCATCTACTAGCGCCGAGCAGTACTTC
TRBV7-9,TRBJ2-3,.,TRBD2,CASSSGLAGSTDTQYF,TGTGCCAGCAGCTCGGGACTAGCGGGATCGACAGATACGCAGTATTTT
TRBV7-2,TRBJ2-7,.,.,CASSPGTYQYF,TGTGCCAGCAGTCCTGGTACTTACCAGTACTTC
TRBV6-6,TRBJ2-7,.,TRBD1,CASSYWTGAYEQYF,TGTGCCAGCAGTTACTGGACAGGGGCCTACGAGCAGTACTTC
TRBV25-1,TRBJ2-3,.,TRBD2,CASSPPLAASTDTQYF,TGTGCCAGCAGTCCACCGCTAGCGGCAAGCACAGATACGCAGTATTTT
TRBV11-3,TRBJ2-5,.,.,CASSLGGLETQYF,TGTGCCAGCAGCTTAGGCGGGTTGGAGACCCAGTACTTC